One sample yielded the 25 T cell receptor beta chains listed below, sequenced in a study of blood T cell repertoires in COVID-19. Assay used: immunoSEQ multiplex PCR; TCRdb lists only in-frame clones, some missing. The repertoire holds fewer than 250,000 clones, with 85% as singletons. The sequencing sample was made of peripheral blood. These receptors originate from a man between 35 and 55 years old with acute or convalescent COVID-19.

The chain combines TRBV29-1 with TRBJ1-1; D might be TRBD1 (5 bases). CDR1 is SQVTM and CDR2 is ANQGSEA in the germline V gene. This CDR3 is 12 amino acids long. Between the trimmed V and J ends, which lost 6 bases and 6 bases, there was a span of 14 bases. The CDR3 DNA sequence: TGCAGCGTCTCCACCGGGGGTTCTGAAGCTTTCTTT. Its translation: CSVSTGGSEAFF.

The chain combines TRBV2 with TRBJ2-2; TRBD2 matches at 8 bases. The CDR3 runs 14 residues. With 8 bases clipped from V and 3 bases from J, the junction kept 5 bases outside the gene matches. CDR1 and CDR2 from the germline V gene are SNHLY and FYNNEI. CDR3 region: CASRERGYTGELFF. As DNA, the CDR3 is TGTGCCAGCCGGGAGCGGGGGTACACCGGGGAGCTGTTTTTT.

CDR3 sequence (DNA): TGTGCCAGCAGTAACCAGGGGTTAGGTGTAGAGACCCAGTACTTC. Protein: CASSNQGLGVETQYF. The chain joins TRBV6-6 to TRBJ2-5; tentative D call: TRBD1 (6 bases). V lost 5 bases and J 4 bases, leaving 17 bases between the germline ends. CDR3 length: 15 residues. CDR1 is MNHNY and CDR2 is SVGAGI in the germline V gene (reference sequence).

The gene calls are TRBV2 and TRBJ1-4, with a possible D match to TRBD1 (5 bases). V lost 6 bases to trimming and J lost 1 base, with 12 bases between them. The CDR3 contains 15 residues. The V gene's germline CDR1 is SNHLY and CDR2 FYNNEI. The CDR3 is CASRPDRVTNEKLFF. DNA of the CDR3: TGTGCCAGCAGGCCCGACAGAGTAACTAATGAAAAACTGTTTTTT.

This chain joins TRBV30 and TRBJ1-3; TRBD1 agrees at 8 bases. Germline CDR1 GTSNPN, CDR2 SVGIG (reference sequence). Losses at the gene ends were 2 bases for V and 0 bases for J; bases not matched to a gene: 6. The CDR3 has 16 residues. The CDR3 nucleotides read TGTGCCTGGAGTTCGGGACAGGTCTACTCTGGAAACACCATATATTTT. Protein product: CAWSSGQVYSGNTIYF.

This clone has just one count. The chain has TRBV10-3 and TRBJ2-5; perhaps TRBD2 as D (6 bases). Germline V CDR1 and CDR2: ENHRY, SYGVKD. This CDR3 is 14 amino acids long. V dropped 6 bases and J dropped 5 bases, with 16 bases sitting between them. CDR3 sequence (DNA): TGTGCCATCAGGGGGGGACTTCCTGGGGAGACCCAGTACTTC. It codes for CAIRGGLPGETQYF.

V is TRBV4-1 and J is TRBJ2-7; 9 bases match TRBD1. V lost 5 bases to trimming and J lost 2 bases; unmatched junction nucleotides: 10. CDR3 length: 16 residues. Germline V gene lookup returns CDR1 MGHRA and CDR2 YSYEKL. CDR3 DNA sequence: TGCGCCAGCAGCGCCCTAGAAGGACAGGGGACCTACGAGCAGTACTTC. Residues: CASSALEGQGTYEQYF.

This clone was picked up a small number of times. The CDR3 loop reads CASSVSRVSSGNTIYF. CDR3 bases: TGTGCCAGCAGCGTTTCCCGGGTTTCCTCTGGAAACACCATATATTTT. V gene TRBV9 combines with J gene TRBJ1-3; D is ambiguous. The V end was cut by 2 bases, the J end by 0 bases, with 12 bases between. The CDR3 contains 16 residues. Germline values: CDR1 SGDLS, CDR2 YYNGEE.

V is TRBV7-9 and J is TRBJ2-3; 13 bases are shared with TRBD2. This CDR3 comprises 16 residues. J lost 6 bases, V lost 5 bases, and 8 bases had no gene match. The germline V gene encodes CDR1 SEHNR and CDR2 FQNEAQ (reference sequence). The CDR3 DNA reads as TGTGCCAGCAGCCCAACTTTGGGACTAGCGGGGGATACGCAGTATTTT. Encoded protein: CASSPTLGLAGDTQYF.

The rearrangement uses TRBV9 and TRBJ1-1; TRBD1 is a possible D gene (5 bases). CDR3 length equals 13 residues. Germline CDR1 SGDLS, CDR2 YYNGEE. The V gene lost 3 bases and the J gene lost 7 bases, with 13 bases spanning the gap. CDR3 amino acids: CASSAEPGLEAFF. CDR3 nucleotide sequence: TGTGCCAGCAGCGCAGAACCGGGACTTGAAGCTTTCTTT.

The rearrangement links TRBV11-1 to TRBJ2-2; D gene uncertain. The V gene's germline CDR1 is SGHAT and CDR2 FQDESV (reference sequence). V was cut by 1 base and J by 4 bases, with 7 bases left in between. The CDR3 runs 14 residues. The CDR3 sequence is CASSLDRRTGELFF. The CDR3 DNA reads TGTGCCAGCAGCTTAGACAGACGCACCGGGGAGCTGTTTTTT.

The chain is built from TRBV2 and TRBJ1-1, with TRBD1 as a possible D gene (5 bases). V was pared by 5 bases and J by 1 base, with 11 bases between. The germline V gene has CDR1 SNHLY and CDR2 FYNNEI. The CDR3 is 14 residues long. The CDR3 loop is CASSRDSRNTEAFF. The CDR3, as DNA: TGTGCCAGCAGTCGGGACTCTAGGAACACTGAAGCTTTCTTT. Variable domain in full (rest from reference TRBV2 and TRBJ1-1): EPEVTQTPSHQVTQMGQEVILRCVPISNHLYFYWYRQILGQKVEFLVSFYNNEISEKSEIFDDQFSVERPDGSNFTLKIRSTKLEDSAMYFCASSRDSRNTEAFFGQGTRLTVV.

The chain combines TRBV30 with TRBJ1-3; D possibly corresponds to TRBD1 (6 bases). Germline V gives CDR1 GTSNPN, CDR2 SVGIG (reference sequence). Trimming took 0 bases from V and 0 from J, leaving 15 bases between them. This CDR3 is built from 17 residues. The CDR3 DNA sequence: TGTGCCTGGAGTGTAGGCGGGGGGGGCTCCTCTGGAAACACCATATATTTT. As protein: CAWSVGGGGSSGNTIYF.

V usage is TRBV5-1 and J usage is TRBJ2-7, with TRBD2 identical over 11 bases. The CDR3 has 15 residues. V was clipped by 4 bases and J by 3 bases; unmatched bases: 6. Germline V CDR1 and CDR2: SGHRS, YFSETQ. CDR3: CASSQGTSGLYEQYF. The CDR3 DNA reads as TGCGCCAGCAGCCAGGGGACTAGCGGCCTCTACGAGCAGTACTTC. Full variable domain (outside the CDR3, taken from reference TRBV5-1 and TRBJ2-7): KAGVTQTPRYLIKTRGQQVTLSCSPISGHRSVSWYQQTPGQGLQFLFEYFSETQRNKGNFPGRFSGRQFSNSRSEMNVSTLELGDSALYLCASSQGTSGLYEQYFGPGTRLTVT.

The chain employs TRBV7-9 and TRBJ2-6; tentatively, D is TRBD2 (6 bases). CDR1 and CDR2 (germline): SEHNR, FQNEAQ (reference sequence). This CDR3 spans 16 amino acids. Trimming pared 5 bases from V and 0 bases from J, leaving 11 bases between. CDR3 coding DNA: TGTGCCAGCAGCGCGGGGCTCAGCTCTGGGGCCAACGTCCTGACTTTC. Translation gives CASSAGLSSGANVLTF.

The chain employs TRBV2 and TRBJ2-7; D perhaps matches TRBD1 (6 bases). The CDR3 is 16 residues long. The ends were cut back, 7 bases at V and 0 bases at J, with 19 bases in the middle. From germline, CDR1 is SNHLY and CDR2 FYNNEI. The chain's CDR3 is CASIYPGESYSYEQYF. The CDR3 DNA reads TGTGCCAGCATTTACCCAGGGGAAAGTTACTCCTACGAGCAGTACTTC. Drawing the rest from reference TRBV2 and TRBJ2-7, the complete variable domain is EPEVTQTPSHQVTQMGQEVILRCVPISNHLYFYWYRQILGQKVEFLVSFYNNEISEKSEIFDDQFSVERPDGSNFTLKIRSTKLEDSAMYFCASIYPGESYSYEQYFGPGTRLTVT.

This clone was detected once. The V gene is TRBV2, the J gene TRBJ2-5; a possible D gene is TRBD1 (5 bases). V was pared by 7 bases and J by 5 bases, with 14 bases between. This CDR3 region has 13 residues. Germline CDR1 reads SNHLY; CDR2 reads FYNNEI. The CDR3 bases are TGTGCCAGCATCTTGGCAGGGCGGGAGACCCAGTACTTC. It is translated as CASILAGRETQYF.

J is TRBJ1-2 and V is TRBV5-1; D gene unclear. Looked up from germline, CDR1 is SGHRS and CDR2 is YFSETQ. Trimming stripped 4 bases from V and 8 bases from J, with 18 bases between. The CDR3 covers 14 residues. The CDR3 region has the DNA TGCGCCAGCAGCCCCGAAAGTGGGCTGGTCGGCTACACCTTC. The encoded protein is CASSPESGLVGYTF. The complete variable domain, with remaining parts taken from reference TRBV5-1 and TRBJ1-2, reads KAGVTQTPRYLIKTRGQQVTLSCSPISGHRSVSWYQQTPGQGLQFLFEYFSETQRNKGNFPGRFSGRQFSNSRSEMNVSTLELGDSALYLCASSPESGLVGYTFGSGTRLTVV.

The chain carries TRBV18 and TRBJ1-3; 7 bases map to TRBD1. In germline, CDR1 is KGHSH, CDR2 LQKENI. J was trimmed by 7 bases and V by 4 bases; bases with no gene match: 7. The CDR3 contains 14 residues. The CDR3 sequence: CASSLRDSSNTIYF. CDR3 bases: TGTGCCAGCTCACTACGGGACAGCTCTAACACCATATATTTT.

The chain carries TRBV20-1 and TRBJ2-7; TRBD2 matches at 12 bases. The V gene's germline CDR1 is DFQATT and CDR2 SNEGSKA (reference sequence). V lost 3 bases, J lost 4 bases, and 10 bases stayed unmatched. The CDR3 sequence is 16 residues long. Here the CDR3 DNA reads TGCAGTGCTAGTGACCTTCGGACTAGCGGGACGTACGAGCAGTACTTC. Translated, it gives CSASDLRTSGTYEQYF.

The rearrangement links TRBV15 to TRBJ2-5; 11 bases map to TRBD2. V trimming: 1 base; J trimming: 10 bases; junction bases outside the gene matches: 5. Germline values: CDR1 LNHNV, CDR2 YYDKDF (reference sequence). The CDR3 consists of 14 residues. In nucleotides, the CDR3 is TGTGCCACCAGCAGAGGGGGACTAGCGGAATACCAGTACTTC. The encoded protein is CATSRGGLAEYQYF.

The chain has TRBV5-4 and TRBJ2-3, with 10 positions matching TRBD1. J lost 3 bases, V lost 1 base, and 2 bases had no gene match. The CDR3 runs 15 residues. Germline V gene lookup returns CDR1 SGHNT and CDR2 YYREEE (reference sequence). The CDR3: CASSLRDRGTDTQYF. The CDR3 DNA reads TGTGCCAGCAGCTTGCGGGACAGGGGAACAGATACGCAGTATTTT.

This clone was counted between two and nine times. CDR3 in DNA: TGTGCCAGCAGTTTATTAGCCCTCGGACAGCCCCAGCATTTT. Translating it yields CASSLLALGQPQHF. V is TRBV28 and J is TRBJ1-5; D gene unclear. The CDR3 totals 14 residues. The germline V gene encodes CDR1 MDHEN and CDR2 SYDVKM. Trimming stripped 1 base from V and 7 bases from J, with 11 bases between.

V is TRBV6-5 and J is TRBJ1-2; 11 nucleotides line up with TRBD1. The trim removed 10 bases at V and 4 bases at J, leaving 5 bases unmatched. Germline CDR1 reads MNHEY; CDR2 reads SVGAGI. The CDR3 length is 13 residues. In nucleotides, the CDR3 is TGTGCCATCTCCGGGACAGGGGGCTATGGCTACACCTTC. It yields the protein CAISGTGGYGYTF.

This chain links TRBV10-3 with TRBJ1-6; TRBD1 matches 7 bases. The CDR3 length is 15 residues. V shed 4 bases, J shed 2 bases, and the junction held 2 bases outside the gene matches. The germline V gene encodes CDR1 ENHRY and CDR2 SYGVKD. The CDR3 loop is CAISAQGAYNSPLHF. The CDR3 DNA is TGTGCCATCAGTGCCCAGGGGGCCTATAATTCACCCCTCCACTTT.